The 30 T cell receptor beta chains below all came from one sample that was sequenced in a study of T cells after yellow fever vaccination (dated by TCRdb to between 2017 and 2020). This sample's treatment or condition label indicates: live attenuated yellow fever vaccine strain. The library was prepared using 5' RACE. This sample was sequenced with an Illumina HiSeq 2500. The raw public reads went through TCRdb reprocessing: fastp at Q25, MiXCR clone calling, in-frame beta chains kept. All rows with the same CDR3 protein become a single entry with the most common DNA and genes. This sample is represented by about 130,000 distinct CDR3 sequences; roughly 6.7% of them were singletons. The ten biggest clones cover around 2.5% of the sample. This specimen consisted of CD4+ T cells sorted from PBMCs, obtained about 10 days after the first yellow fever vaccination. Receptors were obtained from a man younger than 35 who received the YFV17D yellow fever vaccine.

This clonotype was detected many times. This rearrangement joins TRBV20-1 to TRBJ2-2; 10 nucleotides align to TRBD2. This CDR3 comprises 14 residues. Germline V lookup: CDR1 DFQATT, CDR2 SNEGSKA (reference sequence). With V trimmed by 4 bases and J by 1 base, 0 bases remained unmatched. The CDR3 region is CSATSGGNTGELFF. The CDR3 coding sequence is TGCAGTGCTACTAGCGGGGGGAACACCGGGGAGCTGTTTTTT.

This clonotype was detected ten times or more. The J gene is TRBJ2-6, the V gene TRBV7-2; no clear D. Trimming removed 3 bases at V and 3 bases at J, with 3 bases between. This CDR3 has 13 residues. Germline assignment: CDR1 SGHTA and CDR2 FQGNSA. CDR3 protein: CASSFFGANVLTF. Here the CDR3 DNA reads TGTGCCAGCAGCTTTTTTGGGGCCAACGTCCTGACTTTC.

The V call is TRBV18, the J call TRBJ1-5; D is ambiguous. Between the trimmed V and J ends, which lost 6 bases and 2 bases, there was a span of 11 bases. The CDR3 totals 14 residues. Germline V gene sequence: CDR1 KGHSH, CDR2 LQKENI. The CDR3 here is CASSPRRGNQPQHF. The CDR3 bases are TGTGCCAGCTCCCCAAGACGGGGCAATCAGCCCCAGCATTTT.

This clonotype occurred many times. This chain connects TRBV7-6 to TRBJ2-3; 9 bases align to TRBD2. The CDR3 is 17 residues long. The V gene end was trimmed by 0 bases and the J gene end by 4 bases; junction bases not matched to a gene: 8. The germline V gene has CDR1 SGHVS and CDR2 FNYEAQ. CDR3 in DNA: TGTGCCAGCAGCTTAGCGCTCCAGCGGGGGGTTGCAGATACGCAGTATTTT. It is translated as CASSLALQRGVADTQYF. Complete variable domain (other parts from reference TRBV7-6 and TRBJ2-3): GAGVSQSPRYKVTKRGQDVALRCDPISGHVSLYWYRQALGQGPEFLTYFNYEAQQDKSGLPNDRFSAERPEGSISTLTIQRTEQRDSAMYRCASSLALQRGVADTQYFGPGTRLTVL.

This clonotype was picked up a small number of times. The chain is built from TRBV10-3 and TRBJ2-3, with 7 positions matching TRBD2. Germline V lookup: CDR1 ENHRY, CDR2 SYGVKD. The V gene end was trimmed by 10 bases and the J gene end by 3 bases; junction bases not matched to a gene: 7. The CDR3 runs to 13 residues. DNA for the CDR3: TGTGCCAGCAGCGGGGATAGAACAGATACGCAGTATTTT. This translates into CASSGDRTDTQYF.

This clonotype was seen many times. The V and J genes are TRBV7-2 and TRBJ2-5; 7 nucleotides line up with TRBD1. CDR3 size: 14 residues. Germline V gene sequence: CDR1 SGHTA, CDR2 FQGNSA. Trimming at V came to 5 bases and at J to 6 bases, leaving 9 bases not matched to a gene. CDR3 in amino acids: CASSQQGTAQTQYF. CDR3 sequence (DNA): TGTGCCAGCAGCCAACAAGGGACAGCCCAGACCCAGTACTTC.

By proportion, this clonotype is large. The chain uses TRBV25-1 and TRBJ2-3, with a weak D call TRBD1 (6 bases). The V gene lost 7 bases and the J gene lost 1 base, with 12 bases spanning the gap. Germline values: CDR1 MGHDK, CDR2 SYGVNS. CDR3 length: 14 amino acids. CDR3 sequence: CASTSGAGTDTQYF. The CDR3 DNA sequence: TGTGCCAGCACATCAGGGGCTGGCACAGATACGCAGTATTTT. The full variable domain, in which reference TRBV25-1 and TRBJ2-3 provide the parts outside the CDR3, is EADIYQTPRYLVIGTGKKITLECSQTMGHDKMYWYQQDPGMELHLIHYSYGVNSTEKGDLSSESTVSRIRTEHFPLTLESARPSHTSQYLCASTSGAGTDTQYFGPGTRLTVL.

At least ten counts were recorded for this clonotype. The J gene is TRBJ2-1, the V gene TRBV12-3 or TRBV12-4; D unclear. V was clipped by 1 base and J by 9 bases, with 19 bases between them. This CDR3 comprises 16 residues. The CDR3 reads CASSLGQKVLQGEQFF. Here the CDR3 DNA reads TGTGCCAGCAGTTTAGGGCAGAAGGTACTACAAGGTGAGCAGTTCTTC.

This clonotype was recorded many times. This CDR3 reads CASSPGDIYNEQFF. Here the CDR3 DNA reads TGTGCCAGCTCACCAGGGGACATATACAATGAGCAGTTCTTC. The chain couples TRBV18 to TRBJ2-1, with D maybe TRBD1 (6 bases). V lost 2 bases to trimming and J lost 4 bases, with 9 bases between them. The CDR3 has 14 residues. Germline V gene sequence: CDR1 KGHSH, CDR2 LQKENI.

This clonotype was recorded at least ten times. The CDR3 nucleotides read TGTGCCAGCAGCTTCCGGGACAGGGGTGGCACTGAAGCTTTCTTT. This sequence encodes CASSFRDRGGTEAFF. This chain uses TRBV5-6 with TRBJ1-1, with 10 bases matching TRBD1. The V and J ends lost 2 bases and 4 bases, in that order; junction bases with no gene match: 5. The CDR3 loop spans 15 amino acids. CDR1 is SGHDT, CDR2 YYEEEE, per germline. The whole variable domain, filled in from reference TRBV5-6 and TRBJ1-1, reads DAGVTQSPTHLIKTRGQQVTLRCSPKSGHDTVSWYQQALGQGPQFIFQYYEEEERQRGNFPDRFSGHQFPNYSSELNVNALLLGDSALYLCASSFRDRGGTEAFFGQGTRLTVV.

This clonotype was seen repeatedly, ten times or more. The V and J genes are TRBV20-1 and TRBJ2-1; TRBD2 aligns across 11 bases. This CDR3 is 17 amino acids long. The germline CDR1 and CDR2 sequences are DFQATT and SNEGSKA (reference sequence). With V trimmed by 5 bases and J by 3 bases, 12 bases remained unmatched. CDR3 in DNA: TGCAGTGCTCCTCGGACTAGCGGGCGAATGCACTACAATGAGCAGTTCTTC. Translated, it gives CSAPRTSGRMHYNEQFF.

This clonotype was counted many times. V and J are TRBV7-3 and TRBJ2-1; 8 bases map to TRBD1. Germline V CDR1 and CDR2: SGHTA, FQGTGA. CDR3 length: 14 amino acids. J lost 4 bases, V lost 4 bases, and 3 bases had no gene match. Written as DNA, the CDR3 is TGTGCCAGCAGCTCACAGGGGGTATACAATGAGCAGTTCTTC. This sequence encodes CASSSQGVYNEQFF.

This clonotype was observed at least ten times. The chain combines TRBV7-2 with TRBJ2-3; D is unresolved. The CDR3 length is 13 residues. Trimming pared 2 bases from V and 4 bases from J, leaving 7 bases between. Germline V gene lookup returns CDR1 SGHTA and CDR2 FQGNSA. The CDR3 coding sequence is TGTGCCAGCAGCTTATACGGGTCAGATACGCAGTATTTT. As protein: CASSLYGSDTQYF.

This clonotype ranks as medium-sized. The chain carries TRBV5-1 and TRBJ2-5; no definite D call. The CDR3 is 15 residues long. Trimming pared 0 bases from V and 1 base from J, leaving 10 bases between. Germline values: CDR1 SGHRS, CDR2 YFSETQ. Written as DNA, the CDR3 is TGCGCCAGCAGCTTGGTTCAGGCAGGCCAAGAGACCCAGTACTTC. Translated: CASSLVQAGQETQYF.

This clonotype appeared many times. The rearrangement links TRBV6-1 to TRBJ2-6; D might be TRBD2 (6 bases). The germline V and J ends were trimmed by 5 bases and 2 bases, with 16 bases remaining between them. CDR3 size: 17 residues. CDR1 is MNHNS, CDR2 SASEGT, per germline. The CDR3: CASSPRGPTTGANVLTF. The CDR3 DNA follows: TGTGCCAGCAGTCCGCGGGGTCCCACCACTGGGGCCAACGTCCTGACTTTC.

This clonotype was observed at least ten times. The chain has TRBV5-1 and TRBJ1-1; D possibly corresponds to TRBD1 (6 bases). CDR1 and CDR2 (germline): SGHRS, YFSETQ. The CDR3 spans 15 residues. Trimming removed 4 bases at V and 0 bases at J, with 13 bases between. For the CDR3, the DNA is TGCGCCAGCAGCCTGGGGGGGCACATGAACACTGAAGCTTTCTTT. Amino acids: CASSLGGHMNTEAFF. The whole variable domain, filled in from reference TRBV5-1 and TRBJ1-1, reads KAGVTQTPRYLIKTRGQQVTLSCSPISGHRSVSWYQQTPGQGLQFLFEYFSETQRNKGNFPGRFSGRQFSNSRSEMNVSTLELGDSALYLCASSLGGHMNTEAFFGQGTRLTVV.

At least ten counts were recorded for this clonotype. The V call is TRBV20-1, the J call TRBJ2-7, with a tentative D call TRBD2 (6 bases). V lost 6 bases to trimming and J lost 6 bases, with 27 bases between them. This CDR3 region has 16 residues. Germline V gene lookup returns CDR1 DFQATT and CDR2 SNEGSKA (reference sequence). Written as DNA, the CDR3 is TGCAGTGCAAAGGCGCGACGAAGGGATTTCGGGGGCGAGCAGTACTTC. This encodes CSAKARRRDFGGEQYF.

This clonotype was found many times. The rearrangement uses TRBV5-1 and TRBJ2-7; TRBD2 matches 9 bases. This CDR3 has 16 residues. V was pared by 3 bases and J by 1 base, with 8 bases of the junction left unmatched. The germline V gene has CDR1 SGHRS and CDR2 YFSETQ. The CDR3 DNA reads as TGCGCCAGCAGCTGGACCCTTAGCGGGGGTTCCTACGAGCAGTACTTC. Translating gives CASSWTLSGGSYEQYF.

This clonotype has at least ten counts. The chain carries TRBV7-2 and TRBJ1-5; 8 nucleotides match TRBD1. The CDR3 is 14 amino acids. J lost 8 bases, V lost 5 bases, and 8 bases had no gene match. Looked up from germline, CDR1 is SGHTA and CDR2 is FQGNSA. The CDR3 loop is CASSAQGEWEPQHF. The CDR3 DNA reads as TGTGCCAGCAGCGCACAGGGGGAATGGGAGCCCCAGCATTTT.

This clonotype was counted at least ten times. V usage is TRBV2 and J usage is TRBJ2-7; no clear D. This CDR3 comprises 12 residues. The germline V gene encodes CDR1 SNHLY and CDR2 FYNNEI. Between the trimmed V and J ends, which lost 5 bases and 0 bases, there was a span of 5 bases. CDR3 residues: CASSTDSYEQYF. The CDR3 DNA follows: TGTGCCAGCAGTACCGACTCCTACGAGCAGTACTTC.

This clonotype was recorded many times. This rearrangement joins TRBV20-1 to TRBJ1-1; TRBD1 matches at 8 bases. The V gene's germline CDR1 is DFQATT and CDR2 SNEGSKA (reference sequence). This CDR3 spans 12 amino acids. The CDR3: CRLPDRDTEAFF. CDR3 DNA sequence: TGCAGGTTACCGGACAGGGACACTGAAGCTTTCTTT.

The sample holds many counts of this clonotype. V usage is TRBV12-3 or TRBV12-4 and J usage is TRBJ1-5, with D possibly matching TRBD1 (6 bases). V was clipped by 3 bases and J by 6 bases, with 12 bases between them. The CDR3 extends over 14 amino acids. The CDR3 nucleotides read TGTGCCAGCAGTTTGGGCGGGGGGCCTCAGCCCCAGCATTTT. Its translation is CASSLGGGPQPQHF.

Ten or more counts support this clonotype. The CDR3 reads CASSQGGSRGQGSTEAFF. The CDR3 DNA reads as TGTGCCAGCAGCCAAGGGGGAAGTAGGGGACAGGGGTCGACTGAAGCTTTCTTT. This rearrangement joins TRBV4-2 to TRBJ1-1; 10 bases agree with TRBD1. V gave up 1 base and J gave up 5 bases; unmatched junction bases: 13. The CDR3 has 18 residues. Per germline, CDR1 LGHNA and CDR2 YNFKEQ.

Many counts were recorded for this clonotype. V gene TRBV5-1 combines with J gene TRBJ2-3; possibly TRBD2 for D (6 bases). The CDR3 sequence is 15 residues long. Germline CDR1 and CDR2: SGHRS and YFSETQ. V lost 1 base, J lost 1 base, and 10 bases lay in between. The CDR3 loop is CASSLTGTGTDTQYF. The CDR3, as DNA: TGCGCCAGCAGCTTGACCGGGACTGGCACAGATACGCAGTATTTT.

This clonotype was seen repeatedly, ten times or more. This chain uses TRBV7-2 with TRBJ2-5; D is undetermined. The ends were cut back, 2 bases at V and 2 bases at J, with 12 bases in the middle. Germline lookup yields CDR1 SGHTA and CDR2 FQGNSA. The CDR3 runs 15 residues. The DNA of the CDR3 is TGTGCCAGCAGCTTAATCGGGCTTCCGCAAGAGACCCAGTACTTC. Translating it yields CASSLIGLPQETQYF.

This clonotype was seen at least ten times. The V and J genes are TRBV15 and TRBJ2-5; D gene uncertain. Germline assignment: CDR1 LNHNV and CDR2 YYDKDF (reference sequence). V gave up 0 bases and J gave up 1 base, with 9 bases separating them. The CDR3 runs to 15 residues. This CDR3 is CATSRDHLVQETQYF. As DNA, the CDR3 is TGTGCCACCAGCAGAGACCATCTGGTCCAAGAGACCCAGTACTTC.

This clonotype has a count of ten or more. The rearrangement links TRBV4-1 to TRBJ2-5; 15 nucleotides match TRBD2. There are 17 residues in the CDR3. Germline V gives CDR1 MGHRA, CDR2 YSYEKL. The V gene end was trimmed by 1 base and the J gene end by 5 bases; junction bases not matched to a gene: 5. The chain's CDR3 is CASSQAGTSGGKETQYF. The CDR3 nucleotides read TGCGCCAGCAGCCAAGCCGGGACTAGCGGGGGGAAGGAGACCCAGTACTTC.

This clonotype was found many times. A read error may produce the germline difference seen at one junction end. The genes are TRBV19 and TRBJ2-3, with D perhaps TRBD2 (6 bases). Germline CDR1 is LNHDA and CDR2 is SQIVND (reference sequence). This CDR3 is built from 12 residues. CDR3 bases: TGTGCGAGTACTAGCCGCACAGATACGCAGTATTTT. It is translated as CASTSRTDTQYF. Looking up the rest from reference TRBV19 and TRBJ2-3 gives the full variable domain: DGGITQSPKYLFRKEGQNVTLSCEQNLNHDAMYWYRQDPGQGLRLIYYSQIVNDFQKGDIAEGYSVSREKKESFPLTVTSAQKNPTAFYLCASTSRTDTQYFGPGTRLTVL.

J is TRBJ1-6 and V is TRBV6-5; perhaps TRBD1 as D (5 bases). The CDR3 is 16 residues long. Germline assignment: CDR1 MNHEY and CDR2 SVGAGI. Trimming took 2 bases from V and 5 from J, leaving 13 bases between them. As DNA, the CDR3 is TGTGCCAGCAGTTACGTTACAGGACCTAATAATTCACCCCTCCACTTT. Residues: CASSYVTGPNNSPLHF.

In its sample, this clonotype was seen once. A much larger clone is a single base away; this may be a read error. The V gene is TRBV9, the J gene TRBJ2-5; weak D call: TRBD1 (5 bases). The V gene's germline CDR1 is SGDLS and CDR2 YYNGEE. The CDR3 consists of 13 residues. CDR3 protein: CPSSVGAVETQYF. CDR3 sequence (DNA): TGTCCCAGCAGCGTAGGGGCCGTGGAGACCCAGTACTTC.